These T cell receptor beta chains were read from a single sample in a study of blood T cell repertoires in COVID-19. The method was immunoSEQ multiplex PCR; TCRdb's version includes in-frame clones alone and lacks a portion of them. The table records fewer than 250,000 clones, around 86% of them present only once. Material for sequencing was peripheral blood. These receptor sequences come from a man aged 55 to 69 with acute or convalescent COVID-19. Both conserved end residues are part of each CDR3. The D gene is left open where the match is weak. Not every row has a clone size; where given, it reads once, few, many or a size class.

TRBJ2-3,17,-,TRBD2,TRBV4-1,TGCGCCAGCAGCCCGGGACTAGCGGGGGTCAGGGCAGATACGCAGTATTTT,CASSPGLAGVRADTQYF
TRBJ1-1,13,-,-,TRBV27,TGTGCCAGCAGTCACACTGGGGCCACTGAAGCTTTCTTT,CASSHTGATEAFF
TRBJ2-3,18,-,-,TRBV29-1,TGCAGCGTTGAACGAGGGGCGGGACCCGCTCCTCGGGGAGATACGCAGTATTTT,CSVERGAGPAPRGDTQYF
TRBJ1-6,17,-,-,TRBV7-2,TGTGCCAGCAGCCGGGGTAGAGGTTCTCCCTATAATTCACCCCTCCACTTT,CASSRGRGSPYNSPLHF
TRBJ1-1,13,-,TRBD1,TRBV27,TGTGCCAGCAGTCCTCGCAGGACAGGCGAAGCTTTCTTT,CASSPRRTGEAFF
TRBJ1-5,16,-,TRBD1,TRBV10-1,TGCGCCAGCAGTGACACAGGGGGTCCTAGCAATCAGCCCCAGCATTTT,CASSDTGGPSNQPQHF
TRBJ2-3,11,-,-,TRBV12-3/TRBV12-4,TGTGCCAGCAGTTCGGTAGATACGCAGTATTTT,CASSSVDTQYF
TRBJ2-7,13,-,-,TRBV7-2,TGTGCCAGCAGCCGCTCGCGGGGCGATGAGCAGTACTTC,CASSRSRGDEQYF
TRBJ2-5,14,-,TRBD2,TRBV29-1,TGCAGCGTTACAGCGGGGGGGCCTAGGGAGACCCAGTACTTC,CSVTAGGPRETQYF
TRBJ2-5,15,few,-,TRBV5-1,TGCGCCAGCAGCTTGACCGGGGGAAGCCAAGAGACCCAGTACTTC,CASSLTGGSQETQYF
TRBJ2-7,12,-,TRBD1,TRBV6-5,TGTGCCAGCGGGGGACAGGGTAACGAGCAGTACTTC,CASGGQGNEQYF
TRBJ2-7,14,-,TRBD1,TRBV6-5,TGTGCCAGCAGCGGTACGACAGGGGGCTACGAGCAGTACTTC,CASSGTTGGYEQYF
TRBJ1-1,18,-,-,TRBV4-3,TGCGCCAGCAGCCAAGAGTACTATGGGTCCTCCATGAACACTGAAGCTTTCTTT,CASSQEYYGSSMNTEAFF
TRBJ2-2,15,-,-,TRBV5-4,TGTGCCAGCAGCTTGGCCTCCAGGGTTGTCGGGGAGCTGTTTTTT,CASSLASRVVGELFF
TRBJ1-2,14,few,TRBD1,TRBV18,TGTGCCAGCTCACCGCGACAGGGGACCTATGGCTACACCTTC,CASSPRQGTYGYTF
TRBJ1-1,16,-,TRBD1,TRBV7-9,TGTGCCAGCAGCCCTCGACAGGGGAGGAAGAACACTGAAGCTTTCTTT,CASSPRQGRKNTEAFF
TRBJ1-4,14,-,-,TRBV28,TGTGCCAGCGGCCGCGGGGGGGCTAATGAAAAACTGTTTTTT,CASGRGGANEKLFF
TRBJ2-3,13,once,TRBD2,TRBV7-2,TGTGCCAGCAGCCTCCCTAGCGGAGATACGCAGTATTTT,CASSLPSGDTQYF
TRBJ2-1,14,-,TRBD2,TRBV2,TGTGCCAGCCTGGGACTAGCGGGGAACAATGAGCAGTTCTTC,CASLGLAGNNEQFF
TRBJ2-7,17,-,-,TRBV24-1,TGTGCCACCAGTGATCCACAAGGGGGTACAGGGTCCTACGAGCAGTACTTC,CATSDPQGGTGSYEQYF
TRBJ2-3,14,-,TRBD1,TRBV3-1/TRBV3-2,TGTGCCAGCAGCCCGGGACAGTACACAGATACGCAGTATTTT,CASSPGQYTDTQYF
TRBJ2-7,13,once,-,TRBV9,TGTGCCAGCAGCGAGTCGCAGGGCTACGAGCAGTACTTC,CASSESQGYEQYF
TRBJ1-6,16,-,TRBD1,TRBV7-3,TGTGCCAGCAGCTCCCAGGGGACAGCGATGAATTCACCCCTCCACTTT,CASSSQGTAMNSPLHF
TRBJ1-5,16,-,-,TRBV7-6,TGTGCCAGCAGCCCAGTGTACGGGGGGGTAGGACAGCCCCAGCATTTT,CASSPVYGGVGQPQHF
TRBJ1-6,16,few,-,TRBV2,TGTGCCAGCAGCCTTGGGGGGAGCTCCTATAATTCACCCCTCCACTTT,CASSLGGSSYNSPLHF
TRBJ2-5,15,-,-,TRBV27,TGTGCCAGCAGCCCCGCTCGCGGAGGCCAAGAGACCCAGTACTTC,CASSPARGGQETQYF
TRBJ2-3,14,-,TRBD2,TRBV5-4,TGTGCCAGCAGCTTGCGGGGGGGCACAGATACGCAGTATTTT,CASSLRGGTDTQYF
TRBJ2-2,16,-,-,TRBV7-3,TGTGCCAGCAGCTTACAGAGGTCCGCGAACACCGGGGAGCTGTTTTTT,CASSLQRSANTGELFF
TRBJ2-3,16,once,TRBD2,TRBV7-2,TGTGCCAGCAGCTTAGCACGGGGGGGCCCCACAGATACGCAGTATTTT,CASSLARGGPTDTQYF
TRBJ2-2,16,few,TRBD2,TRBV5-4,TGTGCCAGCAGCCTCCACCGGGGGGCGAACACCGGGGAGCTGTTTTTT,CASSLHRGANTGELFF
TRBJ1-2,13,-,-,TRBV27,TGTGCCAGCAGCCGAGGGTACCGCTATGGCTACACCTTC,CASSRGYRYGYTF
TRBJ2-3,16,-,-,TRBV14,TGTGCCAGCAGCCACGGACGGACAGAGCTCACAGATACGCAGTATTTT,CASSHGRTELTDTQYF
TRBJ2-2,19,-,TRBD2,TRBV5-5,TGTGCCAGCAGCCTAGACATGGGACTAGCGGGGACTCGGACCGGGGAGCTGTTTTTT,CASSLDMGLAGTRTGELFF
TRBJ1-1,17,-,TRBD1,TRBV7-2,TGTGCCAGCAGCCCACATGCGGGACAGGGTGGAGGAAATGAAGCTTTCTTT,CASSPHAGQGGGNEAFF
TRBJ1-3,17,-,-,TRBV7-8,TGTGCCAGCAGCTTAAGCACGGGAACGGGCTCTGGAAACACCATATATTTT,CASSLSTGTGSGNTIYF
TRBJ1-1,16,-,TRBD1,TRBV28,TGTGCCAGCAGACTCGGGACAGGGGGGGGGAACACTGAAGCTTTCTTT,CASRLGTGGGNTEAFF
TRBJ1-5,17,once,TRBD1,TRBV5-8,TGTGCCAGCAGCTTGGCCGGGACAGCCTATAGCAATCAGCCCCAGCATTTT,CASSLAGTAYSNQPQHF
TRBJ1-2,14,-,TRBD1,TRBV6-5,TGTGCCAGCCGACAGGGGAAAGCTAACTATGGCTACACTTTC,CASRQGKANYGYTF
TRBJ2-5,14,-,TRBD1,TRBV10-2,TGCGCCAGCAGCGCGGGACAGGGGAGAGAGACCCAGTACTTC,CASSAGQGRETQYF
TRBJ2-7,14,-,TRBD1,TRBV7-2,TGTGCCAGCAGCTCCGGACAGGGGGGCTACGAGCAGTACTTC,CASSSGQGGYEQYF
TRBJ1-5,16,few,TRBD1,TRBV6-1,TGTGCCAGCAGTGAAAAAGGGGGCTGGGGCAATCAGCCCCAGCATTTT,CASSEKGGWGNQPQHF
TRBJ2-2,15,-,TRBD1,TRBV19,TGTGCCAGTAGCCGAGGACAGGGAAGAACCGGGGAGCTGTTTTTT,CASSRGQGRTGELFF
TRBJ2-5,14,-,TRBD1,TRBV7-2,TGTGCCAGCAGATTGACAGGGGGTGGAGAGACCCAGTACTTC,CASRLTGGGETQYF
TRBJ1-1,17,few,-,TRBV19,TGTGCCAGTAGTATGCCCTCGGGGAGGTACCTGAACACTGAAGCTTTCTTT,CASSMPSGRYLNTEAFF
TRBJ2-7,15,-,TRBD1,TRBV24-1,TGTGCCACCAGTGATTCGGACAGGGCCACCTACGAGCAGTACTTC,CATSDSDRATYEQYF
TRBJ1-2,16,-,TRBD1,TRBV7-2,TGTGCCAGCAGCTTAGCTCGGACAGGGGGAATCTATGGCTACACCTTC,CASSLARTGGIYGYTF
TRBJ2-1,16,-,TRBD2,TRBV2,TGTGCCAGCCGGCCCAATTGGGCGGGGGGCAGCAATGAGCAGTTCTTC,CASRPNWAGGSNEQFF
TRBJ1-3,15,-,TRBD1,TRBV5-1,TGCGCCAGCGCTGATCCTCCACAGGGGGGAAACACCATATATTTT,CASADPPQGGNTIYF
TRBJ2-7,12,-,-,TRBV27,TGTGCCAGCAGTTTCACAGGGAACGAGCAGTACTTC,CASSFTGNEQYF
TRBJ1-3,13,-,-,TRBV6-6,TGTGCCAGCCTCGCCGGGTCAGGAAACACCATATATTTT,CASLAGSGNTIYF